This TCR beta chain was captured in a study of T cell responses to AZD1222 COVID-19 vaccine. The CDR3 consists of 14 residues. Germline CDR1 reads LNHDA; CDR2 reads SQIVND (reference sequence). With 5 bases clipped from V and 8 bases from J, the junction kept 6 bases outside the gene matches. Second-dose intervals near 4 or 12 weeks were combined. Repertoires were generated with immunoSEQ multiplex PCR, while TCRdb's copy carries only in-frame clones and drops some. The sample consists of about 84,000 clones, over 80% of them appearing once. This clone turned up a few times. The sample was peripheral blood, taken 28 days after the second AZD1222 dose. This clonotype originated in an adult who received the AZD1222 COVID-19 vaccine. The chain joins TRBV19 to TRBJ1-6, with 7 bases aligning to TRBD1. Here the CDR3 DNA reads TGTGCCAGTAGTCTGACAGGGAGGGATTCACCCCTCCACTTT. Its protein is CASSLTGRDSPLHF.